Below, 15 T cell receptor beta chains from the same sample are listed, as sequenced in a study of cytomegalovirus exposure and HLA in healthy donors. Amplification used 60 Vbeta primers and 13 Jbeta primers. Some clones are missing from TCRdb's copy, which holds only in-frame ones; the method was immunoSEQ multiplex PCR. The sample contains 310,000 or so clones, roughly 89% of which appear only once. Sequencing was performed on PBMCs. All receptors come from a woman aged 18-29 years in good health and CMV-seronegative.

This rearrangement joins TRBV27 to TRBJ2-5; D not resolved. Germline CDR1 MNHEY, CDR2 SMNVEV (reference sequence). V lost 3 bases and J 0 bases, leaving 8 bases between the germline ends. The CDR3 sequence is 14 residues long. This CDR3 reads CASSFLNNQETQYF. The CDR3 DNA sequence: TGTGCCAGCAGTTTTTTAAATAACCAAGAGACCCAGTACTTC.

The J gene is TRBJ1-1, the V gene TRBV6-6; 9 nucleotides line up with TRBD1. The CDR3 runs 14 residues. The junction had 6 bases not matched to a gene; V was cut back by 3 bases and J by 7 bases. From germline, CDR1 is MNHNY and CDR2 SVGAGI (reference sequence). CDR3 sequence: CASSYPGQGNEAFF. For the CDR3, the DNA is TGTGCCAGCAGTTATCCGGGACAGGGTAATGAAGCTTTCTTT.

About this clone itself: The junction departs from germline at one end; a sequencing error may be responsible. Other nucleotide sequences in the sample specify the same CDR3. The chain combines TRBV27 with TRBJ1-4; D perhaps matches TRBD1 (5 bases). CDR3 length: 16 residues. Germline values: CDR1 MNHEY, CDR2 SMNVEV (reference sequence). This CDR3 reads CASSTLTGALGKKLFF. The CDR3 DNA sequence: TGCGCCAGCAGTACACTCACAGGCGCTTTAGGGAAAAAACTGTTTTTT.

This clone appeared once. V usage is TRBV5-1 and J usage is TRBJ2-7; 7 bases align to TRBD2. V lost 4 bases to trimming and J lost 1 base; unmatched junction nucleotides: 8. This CDR3 contains 15 residues. CDR1 and CDR2 from the germline V gene are SGHRS and YFSETQ. CDR3 amino acids: CASSLVGTTSYEQYF. The CDR3 DNA reads as TGCGCCAGCAGCCTGGTCGGGACTACTTCCTACGAGCAGTACTTC.

The chain combines TRBV25-1 with TRBJ2-7; TRBD2 agrees at 9 bases. Germline assignment: CDR1 MGHDK and CDR2 SYGVNS. After removal of 3 bases from V and 3 bases from J, the junction contained 9 bases not matched to a gene. This CDR3 is 16 amino acids long. CDR3 DNA sequence: TGTGCCAGCAGTGACCCAGCTAGCGGGGTTGGCTACGAGCAGTACTTC. Translation gives CASSDPASGVGYEQYF.

The V call is TRBV6-1, the J call TRBJ2-7; D ambiguous. The CDR3 totals 15 residues. From germline, CDR1 is MNHNS and CDR2 SASEGT. V shed 3 bases and J shed 0 bases, with 12 bases lying between them. Here the CDR3 DNA reads TGTGCCAGCAGTGATGGCGGAAGTGGCTCCTACGAGCAGTACTTC. It yields the protein CASSDGGSGSYEQYF.

The CDR3 sequence is CASSVYSGGSSYEQYF. In nucleotides, the CDR3 is TGTGCCAGTAGTGTTTATAGCGGGGGTAGCTCCTACGAGCAGTACTTC. The rearrangement links TRBV19 to TRBJ2-7; TRBD2 aligns across 9 bases. This CDR3 has 16 residues. CDR1 and CDR2 from the germline V gene are LNHDA and SQIVND (reference sequence). V shed 5 bases and J 0 bases; nucleotides not matched to a gene: 8.

CDR3 residues: CASSPGQTQETQYF. The DNA for the CDR3 is TGTGCCAGCAGCCCGGGACAAACACAAGAGACCCAGTACTTC. The chain has TRBV11-2 and TRBJ2-5; weak D call: TRBD1 (6 bases). The germline gives CDR1 SGHAT, CDR2 FQNNGV. The CDR3 runs 14 residues. V shed 5 bases and J shed 2 bases, with 12 bases lying between them.

CDR3 sequence reads: CASSGTGIRSPLHF. The CDR3 DNA follows: TGCGCCAGCAGCGGGACAGGGATTCGTTCACCCCTCCACTTT. V and J are TRBV5-1 and TRBJ1-6; 9 positions agree with TRBD1. With V trimmed by 4 bases and J by 9 bases, 5 bases remained unmatched. Germline CDR1 reads SGHRS; CDR2 reads YFSETQ. The CDR3 contains 14 residues.

This clone was seen a single time. This chain connects TRBV5-1 to TRBJ1-1; 11 bases are a match to TRBD1. This CDR3 spans 14 amino acids. V shed 7 bases, J shed 3 bases, and the junction held 5 bases outside the gene matches. CDR1 is SGHRS, CDR2 YFSETQ, per germline. The CDR3 spells CASRDRGEDTEAFF. In DNA, the CDR3 is TGCGCCAGCCGGGACAGGGGGGAGGACACTGAAGCTTTCTTT.

V is TRBV7-3 and J is TRBJ2-2, with D perhaps TRBD2 (6 bases). The germline V gene has CDR1 SGHTA and CDR2 FQGTGA. The V end was cut by 5 bases, the J end by 5 bases, with 18 bases between. The CDR3 extends over 16 amino acids. CDR3 amino acids: CASSQNRQGGTGELFF. The DNA of the CDR3 is TGTGCCAGCAGCCAAAATAGGCAGGGAGGAACCGGGGAGCTGTTTTTT.

The chain joins TRBV2 to TRBJ2-2; 10 nucleotides line up with TRBD1. Germline V gives CDR1 SNHLY, CDR2 FYNNEI. The CDR3 contains 14 residues. J was trimmed by 6 bases and V by 6 bases; bases with no gene match: 4. In nucleotides, the CDR3 is TGTGCCAGCAGGCCCGGGACAGGGGCCGGGGAGCTGTTTTTT. Its protein product is CASRPGTGAGELFF.

This clone appeared a single time. The V gene is TRBV18, the J gene TRBJ2-7, with unresolved D. Trimming pared 5 bases from V and 6 bases from J, leaving 17 bases between. The CDR3 is 14 residues long. The germline CDR1 and CDR2 sequences are KGHSH and LQKENI. The CDR3 sequence is CASSTSEQVPEQYF. CDR3 DNA sequence: TGTGCCAGCTCAACCTCCGAGCAAGTGCCCGAGCAGTACTTC.

This rearrangement joins TRBV14 to TRBJ2-7; D is perhaps TRBD1 (6 bases). The ends were cut back, 4 bases at V and 5 bases at J, with 9 bases in the middle. The CDR3 is 12 residues long. Per the germline V gene, CDR1 is SGHDN and CDR2 is FVKESK. The CDR3 here is CASSPDSHEQYF. DNA of the CDR3: TGTGCCAGCAGCCCGGACAGCCACGAGCAGTACTTC.

This chain uses TRBV7-9 with TRBJ1-1; D possibly corresponds to TRBD1 (6 bases). The germline V gene encodes CDR1 SEHNR and CDR2 FQNEAQ (reference sequence). This CDR3 region has 15 residues. Trimming shortened V by 5 bases and J by 5 bases, and 18 bases separated the two germline ends. CDR3 bases: TGTGCCAGCAGCCCCCCGACGACAGGAAGAACTGAAGCTTTCTTT. It is translated as CASSPPTTGRTEAFF.